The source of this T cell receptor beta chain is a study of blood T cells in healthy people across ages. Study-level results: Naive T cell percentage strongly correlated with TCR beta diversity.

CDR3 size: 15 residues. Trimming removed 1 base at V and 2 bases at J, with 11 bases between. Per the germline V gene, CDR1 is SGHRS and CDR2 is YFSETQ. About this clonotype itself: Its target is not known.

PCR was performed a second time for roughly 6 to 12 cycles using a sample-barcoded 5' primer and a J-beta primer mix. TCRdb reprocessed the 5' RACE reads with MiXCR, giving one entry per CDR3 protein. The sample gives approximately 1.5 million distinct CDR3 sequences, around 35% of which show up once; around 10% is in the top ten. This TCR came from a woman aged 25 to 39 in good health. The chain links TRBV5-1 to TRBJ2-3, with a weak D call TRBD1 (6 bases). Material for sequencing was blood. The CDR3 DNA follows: TGCGCCAGCAGCTTGCGACGGACAGCCACAGATACGCAGTATTTT. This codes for CASSLRRTATDTQYF.